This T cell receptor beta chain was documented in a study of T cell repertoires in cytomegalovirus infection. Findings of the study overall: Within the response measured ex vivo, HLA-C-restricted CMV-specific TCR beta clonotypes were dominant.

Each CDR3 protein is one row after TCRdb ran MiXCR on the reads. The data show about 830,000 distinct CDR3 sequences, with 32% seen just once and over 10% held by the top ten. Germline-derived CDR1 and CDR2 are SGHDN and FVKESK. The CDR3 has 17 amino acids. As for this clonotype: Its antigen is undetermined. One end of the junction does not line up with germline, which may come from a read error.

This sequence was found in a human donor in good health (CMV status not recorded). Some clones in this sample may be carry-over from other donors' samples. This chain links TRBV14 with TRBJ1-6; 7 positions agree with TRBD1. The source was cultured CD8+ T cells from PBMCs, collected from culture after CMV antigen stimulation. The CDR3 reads CARSLQGTLVGDSPLHF. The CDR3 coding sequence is TGTGCCCGCAGCCTACAGGGGACCCTGGTTGGTGATTCACCCCTCCACTTT.